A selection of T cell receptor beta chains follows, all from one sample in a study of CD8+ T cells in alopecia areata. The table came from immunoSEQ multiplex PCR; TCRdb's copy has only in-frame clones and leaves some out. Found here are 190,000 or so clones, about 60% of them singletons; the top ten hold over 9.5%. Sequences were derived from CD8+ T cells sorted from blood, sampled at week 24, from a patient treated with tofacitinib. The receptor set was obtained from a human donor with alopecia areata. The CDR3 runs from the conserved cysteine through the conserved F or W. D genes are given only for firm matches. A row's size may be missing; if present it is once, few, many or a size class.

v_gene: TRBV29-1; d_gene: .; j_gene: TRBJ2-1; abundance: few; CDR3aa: CSVGQLYNEQFF; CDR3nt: TGCAGCGTTGGACAGTTGTACAATGAGCAGTTCTTC
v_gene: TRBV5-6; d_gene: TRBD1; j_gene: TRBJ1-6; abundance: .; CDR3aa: CASSSGTGFGSPLHF; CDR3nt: TGTGCCAGCAGCTCCGGGACAGGGTTTGGTTCACCCCTCCACTTT
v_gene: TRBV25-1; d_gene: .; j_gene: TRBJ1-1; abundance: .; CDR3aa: CASSESSDIGEAFF; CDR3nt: TGTGCCAGCAGTGAATCTTCGGACATCGGTGAAGCTTTCTTT
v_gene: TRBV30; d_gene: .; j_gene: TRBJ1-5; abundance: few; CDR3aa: CAWSVQEDQPQHF; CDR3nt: TGTGCCTGGAGTGTACAGGAGGATCAGCCCCAGCATTTT
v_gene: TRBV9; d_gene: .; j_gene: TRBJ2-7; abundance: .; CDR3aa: CASSPGSSPKMDYEQYF; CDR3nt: TGTGCCAGCAGCCCCGGGTCGAGCCCTAAAATGGACTACGAGCAGTACTTC
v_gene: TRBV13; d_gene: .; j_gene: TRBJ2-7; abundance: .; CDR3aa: CASSARVDPYEQYF; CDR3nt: TGTGCCAGCAGCGCCCGGGTAGACCCCTACGAGCAGTACTTC
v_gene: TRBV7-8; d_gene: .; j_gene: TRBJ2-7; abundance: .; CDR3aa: CASSLAGTSYEQYF; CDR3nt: TGTGCCAGCAGCTTAGCGGGGACCTCCTACGAGCAGTACTTC
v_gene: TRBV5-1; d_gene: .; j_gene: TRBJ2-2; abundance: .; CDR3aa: CASSFRIGELFF; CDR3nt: TGCGCCAGCAGCTTTAGGATCGGGGAGCTGTTTTTT
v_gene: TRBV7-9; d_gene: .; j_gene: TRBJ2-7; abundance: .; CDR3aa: CASSLSWEQYF; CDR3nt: TGTGCCAGCAGCTTATCCTGGGAGCAGTACTTC
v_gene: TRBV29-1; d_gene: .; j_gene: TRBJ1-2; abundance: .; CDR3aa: CSVEPGLGYGYTF; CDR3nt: TGCAGCGTTGAGCCGGGTCTGGGCTATGGCTACACCTTC
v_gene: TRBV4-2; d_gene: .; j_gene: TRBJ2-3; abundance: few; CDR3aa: CASSQDPGDTQYF; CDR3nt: TGTGCCAGCAGCCAAGACCCTGGGGATACGCAGTATTTT
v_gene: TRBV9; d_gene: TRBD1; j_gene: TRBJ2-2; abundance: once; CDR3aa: CASSGPRDRANTGELFF; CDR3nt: TGTGCCAGCAGCGGACCAAGGGACAGGGCGAACACCGGGGAGCTGTTTTTT
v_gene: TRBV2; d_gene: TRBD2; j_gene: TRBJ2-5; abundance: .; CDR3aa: CAIFNGGTEKTQYF; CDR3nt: TGTGCCATCTTCAACGGGGGGACGGAAAAGACCCAGTACTTC
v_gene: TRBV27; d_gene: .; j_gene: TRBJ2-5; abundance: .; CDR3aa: CASSFSRGQETQYF; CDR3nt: TGTGCCAGCAGTTTTAGCAGGGGCCAAGAGACCCAGTACTTC
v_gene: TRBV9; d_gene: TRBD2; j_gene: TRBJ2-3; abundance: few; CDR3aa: CASSVVTGGITDTQYF; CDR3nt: TGTGCCAGCAGCGTAGTGACGGGGGGAATCACAGATACGCAGTATTTT
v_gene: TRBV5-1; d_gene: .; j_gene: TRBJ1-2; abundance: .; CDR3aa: CASSPYSGQSYGYTF; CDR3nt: TGCGCCAGCAGCCCGTACTCCGGACAGAGCTATGGCTACACCTTC
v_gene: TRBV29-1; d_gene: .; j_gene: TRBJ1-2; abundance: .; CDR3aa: CSVNHRDDGYTF; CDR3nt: TGCAGCGTTAACCACAGGGATGATGGCTACACCTTC